Below are 30 T cell receptor beta chains sequenced from a single sample in a study of identical twins. TCRdb reprocessed the 5' RACE reads with MiXCR, giving one entry per CDR3 protein. The repertoire consists of about 890,000 distinct CDR3 sequences, with 9% to 15% occurring once and the leading ten covering around 1.5%. This sample was also put to use in a study of yellow fever vaccine responses in identical twins.

Sequenced sample: PBMCs. The receptors shown here come from a woman aged 18-35 years in good health.

This clonotype has more than one count but fewer than ten. The chain carries TRBV3-1 and TRBJ2-2; no clear D. The V end was cut by 4 bases, the J end by 2 bases, with 11 bases between. Per the germline V gene, CDR1 is LGHDT and CDR2 is YNNKEL (reference sequence). The CDR3 totals 15 residues. CDR3 bases: TGTGCCAGCAGCCCAAAAAGAGGAAACACCGGGGAGCTGTTTTTT. Translation gives CASSPKRGNTGELFF.

This clonotype was picked up a small number of times. The chain combines TRBV20-1 with TRBJ2-1; tentative D call: TRBD1 (6 bases). Trimming stripped 7 bases from V and 9 bases from J, with 16 bases between. This CDR3 has 12 amino acids. Germline V gene lookup returns CDR1 DFQATT and CDR2 SNEGSKA (reference sequence). The CDR3 region is CSVKLQGFEQFF. The CDR3 DNA reads TGCAGTGTCAAATTACAGGGCTTTGAGCAGTTCTTC.

This chain links TRBV9 with TRBJ2-7; 8 bases fit TRBD2. V shed 4 bases and J 3 bases; nucleotides not matched to a gene: 9. Germline V gene data show CDR1 as SGDLS and CDR2 as YYNGEE. The CDR3 consists of 15 residues. This chain's CDR3 is CASSTRTSSIYEQYF. The DNA for the CDR3 is TGTGCCAGCAGCACCCGGACTAGCAGTATCTACGAGCAGTACTTC.

This clonotype was detected many times. The rearrangement uses TRBV10-3 and TRBJ2-1; TRBD2 matches 10 bases. Germline lookup yields CDR1 ENHRY and CDR2 SYGVKD. The CDR3 is 19 amino acids. V was pared by 0 bases and J by 5 bases, with 13 bases of the junction left unmatched. The CDR3 DNA sequence: TGTGCCATCAGTGAGTCGAGAAACCCACTAGCGGGAAGAGACAATGAGCAGTTCTTC. This translates into CAISESRNPLAGRDNEQFF.

The CDR3 loop is CASSHGGTVNEKLFF. CDR3 DNA: TGTGCCAGCAGCCACGGCGGGACAGTGAATGAAAAACTGTTTTTT. The rearrangement uses TRBV14 and TRBJ1-4; 7 bases agree with TRBD1. Germline-derived CDR1 and CDR2 are SGHDN and FVKESK. This CDR3 is built from 15 residues. With V trimmed by 3 bases and J by 5 bases, 6 bases remained unmatched.

CDR3 nucleotide sequence: TGTGCCAGCAGCCAAGCCTCGGGGGCCCCTGGCTACACCTTC. Its translation: CASSQASGAPGYTF. The chain joins TRBV3-1 to TRBJ1-2, with a tentative D call TRBD1 (6 bases). The germline V and J ends were trimmed by 1 base and 7 bases, with 13 bases remaining between them. Germline V gene sequence: CDR1 LGHDT, CDR2 YNNKEL (reference sequence). This CDR3 region has 14 residues.

The J gene is TRBJ2-1, the V gene TRBV19; TRBD1 agrees at 9 bases. V trimming: 3 bases; J trimming: 9 bases; junction bases outside the gene matches: 6. In germline, CDR1 is LNHDA, CDR2 SQIVND (reference sequence). The CDR3 sequence is 14 residues long. The CDR3 DNA reads TGTGCCAGTAGTATCGGACAGGGGTCTGTTGAGCAGTTCTTC. Protein: CASSIGQGSVEQFF.

This sequence joins TRBV20-1 and TRBJ1-1; D is unresolved. Germline V gene sequence: CDR1 DFQATT, CDR2 SNEGSKA (reference sequence). V was shortened by 3 bases and J by 0 bases, with 14 bases between the two germline ends. This CDR3 has 15 residues. The CDR3 reads CSASRLPEVNTEAFF. In nucleotides, the CDR3 is TGCAGTGCTAGTAGGCTCCCGGAGGTGAACACTGAAGCTTTCTTT.

This clonotype was detected only a few times. The V and J genes are TRBV20-1 and TRBJ2-5; no firm D call. CDR1 is DFQATT and CDR2 is SNEGSKA in the germline V gene (reference sequence). Trimming took off 0 bases at V and 5 bases at J, with 10 bases between the two ends. The CDR3 is 13 amino acids. CDR3 DNA sequence: TGCAGTGCTAGAGATCCCCAAGGCGAGACCCAGTACTTC. It encodes CSARDPQGETQYF.

This clonotype was seen only a few times. The chain carries TRBV7-3 and TRBJ1-1; 8 bases are a match to TRBD1. Germline V gene lookup returns CDR1 SGHTA and CDR2 FQGTGA. V lost 11 bases, J lost 4 bases, and 21 bases stayed unmatched. The CDR3 covers 17 residues. In DNA, the CDR3 is TGTGCCTCCCGGGCTGGGGACGGAGACAGGGGTCCCACTGAAGCTTTCTTT. This codes for CASRAGDGDRGPTEAFF.

This chain links TRBV10-3 with TRBJ2-7; D unclear. The ends were cut back, 6 bases at V and 3 bases at J, with 9 bases in the middle. The CDR3 length is 12 residues. CDR1 is ENHRY and CDR2 is SYGVKD in the germline V gene. The CDR3 coding sequence is TGTGCCATCAGGACGGATTTCTACGAGCAGTACTTC. Translation: CAIRTDFYEQYF.

This chain connects TRBV3-1 to TRBJ2-1, with D possibly TRBD1 on 6 matching bases. Germline-derived CDR1 and CDR2 are LGHDT and YNNKEL (reference sequence). CDR3 length: 17 amino acids. Trimming pared 4 bases from V and 6 bases from J, leaving 22 bases between. The CDR3 region is CASSPPHLTGGINEQFF. For the CDR3, the DNA is TGTGCCAGCAGCCCGCCGCATCTGACAGGAGGTATCAATGAGCAGTTCTTC.

This clonotype has only a few counts. This chain joins TRBV6-5 and TRBJ2-3; no definite D call. The V end lost 3 bases, the J end lost 2 bases, and 6 bases lay between the germline ends. The length of the CDR3 is 13 residues. Germline values: CDR1 MNHEY, CDR2 SVGAGI. The CDR3 loop reads CASSYRNTDTQYF. CDR3 DNA sequence: TGTGCCAGCAGTTATCGCAACACAGATACGCAGTATTTT.

The chain recombines TRBV27 with TRBJ2-2, with 7 nucleotides matching TRBD2. The CDR3 is 15 residues long. Germline trimming cut 2 bases from V and 5 bases from J; bases unmatched to any gene: 5. Germline assignment: CDR1 MNHEY and CDR2 SMNVEV (reference sequence). For the CDR3, the DNA is TGTGCCAGCAGTTTAAAACCCGGGGGGACCGGGGAGCTGTTTTTT. It yields the protein CASSLKPGGTGELFF.

The chain links TRBV4-1 to TRBJ1-1; no firm D call. The CDR3 contains 17 residues. V lost 3 bases and J 0 bases, leaving 17 bases between the germline ends. Germline values: CDR1 MGHRA, CDR2 YSYEKL. The CDR3 protein is CASSHPRTGTVNTEAFF. In nucleotides, the CDR3 is TGCGCCAGCAGCCATCCAAGGACCGGAACGGTGAACACTGAAGCTTTCTTT.

The chain uses TRBV7-9 and TRBJ2-7; 14 bases line up with TRBD2. The CDR3 runs 17 residues. Losses at the gene ends were 4 bases for V and 5 bases for J; bases not matched to a gene: 10. Germline V lookup: CDR1 SEHNR, CDR2 FQNEAQ (reference sequence). This CDR3 reads CASSSTSGRAPSHEQYF. DNA for the CDR3: TGTGCCAGCAGCTCGACTAGCGGGAGGGCCCCTTCCCACGAGCAGTACTTC.

A remark on this clonotype: The junction shows a germline mismatch at one end, possibly a read error. The chain carries TRBV28 and TRBJ2-1, with D perhaps matching TRBD1 or TRBD2 (6 bases each). The CDR3 runs 18 residues. The germline CDR1 and CDR2 sequences are MDHEN and SYDVKM. This CDR3 reads CASSPYWGALSSYNVQFF. CDR3 DNA sequence: TGTGCCAGCAGCCCTTATTGGGGGGCCCTAAGCTCCTACAATGTGCAGTTCTTC.

The chain carries TRBV3-1 and TRBJ2-7; the D is unclear. CDR3 length equals 16 residues. Trimming left V 4 bases short and J 3 bases short, with 19 bases between. The germline gives CDR1 LGHDT, CDR2 YNNKEL (reference sequence). The CDR3 nucleotides are TGTGCCAGCAGCCGAGGAACTTTTGGCAGCCTCTACGAGCAGTACTTC. This translates into CASSRGTFGSLYEQYF.

The CDR3 sequence is CASSLNNRQPATKDTQYF. For the CDR3, the DNA is TGTGCCAGCAGTTTAAATAACCGACAGCCTGCTACAAAGGATACGCAGTATTTT. The gene calls are TRBV28 and TRBJ2-3; possibly TRBD1 for D (5 bases). Germline V gene sequence: CDR1 MDHEN, CDR2 SYDVKM. The V end was cut by 2 bases, the J end by 6 bases, with 24 bases between. CDR3 length equals 18 residues. Drawing the rest from reference TRBV28 and TRBJ2-3, the complete variable domain is DVKVTQSSRYLVKRTGEKVFLECVQDMDHENMFWYRQDPGLGLRLIYFSYDVKMKEKGDIPEGYSVSREKKERFSLILESASTNQTSMYLCASSLNNRQPATKDTQYFGPGTRLTVL.

This clonotype was recorded many times. V gene TRBV20-1 combines with J gene TRBJ2-2, with TRBD1 as a possible D gene (6 bases). The germline CDR1 and CDR2 sequences are DFQATT and SNEGSKA (reference sequence). This CDR3 spans 16 amino acids. V was clipped by 2 bases and J by 1 base, with 14 bases between them. CDR3 coding DNA: TGCAGTGCTAGACGAAGGGGGTTGGAGAACACCGGGGAGCTGTTTTTT. Amino acids: CSARRRGLENTGELFF.

In this sample, this clonotype turned up many times. The chain links TRBV24-1 to TRBJ2-3; TRBD1 is a possible D gene (5 bases). TRBJ1-5 matches the DNA end more closely, so the J call is doubtful. Germline V gene data show CDR1 as KGHDR and CDR2 as SFDVKD. CDR3 length: 21 residues. Here the CDR3 reads CATSDDPTASGLAGEVDTQHF. CDR3 nucleotides: TGTGCCACCAGTGACGATCCCACAGCCTCGGGACTAGCGGGAGAGGTGGATACGCAGCATTTT.

The sample holds a few counts of this clonotype. The chain's CDR3 is CASSQPGTSVNNEQFF. CDR3 coding DNA: TGTGCCAGCAGCCAACCCGGGACTAGCGTAAACAATGAGCAGTTCTTC. The chain carries TRBV4-2 and TRBJ2-1; 10 positions agree with TRBD2. The CDR3 contains 16 residues. Germline CDR1 is LGHNA and CDR2 is YNFKEQ. V was clipped by 2 bases and J by 5 bases; unmatched bases: 6.

This clonotype was seen more than once but under ten times. The chain carries TRBV7-9 and TRBJ1-1, with 7 bases aligning to TRBD1. The trim removed 4 bases at V and 4 bases at J, leaving 9 bases unmatched. The germline gives CDR1 SEHNR, CDR2 FQNEAQ (reference sequence). The CDR3 length is 15 residues. CDR3 protein: CASSSETGWGTEAFF. CDR3 nucleotide sequence: TGTGCCAGCAGCTCGGAGACAGGGTGGGGCACTGAAGCTTTCTTT.

The chain links TRBV4-2 to TRBJ2-7, with D perhaps matching TRBD2 (6 bases). Looked up from germline, CDR1 is LGHNA and CDR2 is YNFKEQ. This CDR3 has 15 amino acids. In nucleotides, the CDR3 is TGTCCCAGCAGCCAAGAGGCGGGGAGCTCCTACGAGCAGTACGTC. It specifies CPSSQEAGSSYEQYV.

This chain joins TRBV24-1 and TRBJ2-1; TRBD2 agrees at 8 bases. The length of the CDR3 is 16 residues. Per the germline V gene, CDR1 is KGHDR and CDR2 is SFDVKD. Unmatched junction bases numbered 14, after V lost 9 bases and J lost 5 bases. CDR3 DNA sequence: TGTGCCACCGTTACCGAAAGCGGGGGCAAGGACAATGAGCAGTTCTTC. It encodes CATVTESGGKDNEQFF.

The V gene is TRBV5-1, the J gene TRBJ1-2, with 8 positions matching TRBD1. The CDR3 sequence is 15 residues long. Looked up from germline, CDR1 is SGHRS and CDR2 is YFSETQ. The J segment lost 3 bases and the V segment lost 4 bases, leaving 8 bases of the junction unmatched. CDR3 nucleotides: TGCGCCAGCAGCCCCGGGACAGGCCAAGACTATGGCTACACCTTC. It encodes CASSPGTGQDYGYTF.

CDR3 residues: CASNQDRGGNEQFF. CDR3 bases: TGTGCCAGCAATCAGGACAGGGGTGGTAATGAGCAGTTCTTC. The V call is TRBV6-2 or TRBV6-3, the J call TRBJ2-1; 9 bases fit TRBD1. V dropped 7 bases and J dropped 7; count of bases not matched to a gene: 8. Germline V gives CDR1 MNHEY, CDR2 SVGEGT. The length of the CDR3 is 14 residues.

This clonotype was seen ten or more times. As DNA, the CDR3 is TGCGCCAGCAGCAGCGACAGTAAGCCCAACAATGAGCAGTTCTTC. Protein: CASSSDSKPNNEQFF. This chain joins TRBV5-1 and TRBJ2-1; D is possibly TRBD1 (5 bases). V lost 4 bases and J 5 bases, leaving 16 bases between the germline ends. CDR3 length equals 15 residues. The V gene's germline CDR1 is SGHRS and CDR2 YFSETQ.

This clonotype was observed a handful of times. This chain connects TRBV20-1 to TRBJ2-2; D uncertain. This CDR3 comprises 13 residues. V lost 5 bases and J 7 bases, leaving 14 bases between the germline ends. The germline V gene encodes CDR1 DFQATT and CDR2 SNEGSKA (reference sequence). Written as DNA, the CDR3 is TGCAGTGCTCATGAGAGAGTTGGCGGGGAGCTGTTTTTT. As protein: CSAHERVGGELFF.

This clonotype appeared many times. The chain links TRBV12-3 or TRBV12-4 to TRBJ2-3, with TRBD2 matching over 8 bases. The CDR3 length is 14 residues. V was pared by 3 bases and J by 3 bases, with 2 bases of the junction left unmatched. CDR3 sequence: CASSFSGGTDTQYF. The DNA for the CDR3 is TGTGCCAGCAGTTTTTCGGGGGGGACAGATACGCAGTATTTT.